This T cell receptor beta chain derives from a study of T cell responses to AZD1222 COVID-19 vaccine. The study's findings and limits: Of spike-specific TCRs, nearly half reportedly target regions left unmutated in variants. Among AZD1222 vaccinees, only five or six were seropositive at baseline. At 160-218 and 743-854, vaccine-associated CD4 TCRs were dominant, and they spanned spike.

On this clone: What it binds is not known.

Generated by immunoSEQ multiplex PCR, the TCRdb table keeps only in-frame clones and is missing some. The sample lists about 150,000 clones, roughly 92% occurring once. Specimen: peripheral blood, collected on day 0 of AZD1222 vaccination. The sequence was obtained from an adult in good health.

The CDR3, as DNA: TGTGCCAGCAGCGCCGGCTCCCGGGGGGCGGGAGGTAACGAGCAGTACTTC. As protein: CASSAGSRGAGGNEQYF. The V gene is TRBV4-2, the J gene TRBJ2-7; 8 bases are a match to TRBD2. Germline V gene data show CDR1 as LGHNA and CDR2 as YNFKEQ. V was clipped by 5 bases and J by 5 bases; unmatched bases: 17. The CDR3 consists of 17 residues.